This T cell receptor (beta chain) was obtained from a study of T cells after yellow fever vaccination. About the study: The fractions with low cell numbers were processed using SMART-Seq v4 Ultra Low Input.

From the 5' RACE reads, TCRdb called clonotypes with MiXCR, one entry per CDR3 protein. The sample has 500,000 to 650,000 distinct CDR3 sequences; roughly 12% are singletons. Study-level findings and limits: Re-detected after boosting: most primary clones, almost 97% of CD4 and 80% to 90% of CD8. There was a small share of clonotypes that showed up in both the CD4 and CD8 compartments. Contamination by abundant bulk-population clonotypes could be present in FACS-sorted repertoires.

The CDR3 runs to 14 residues. Germline CDR1 is DFQATT and CDR2 is SNEGSKA (reference sequence). Trimming took off 6 bases at V and 3 bases at J, with 16 bases between the two ends. Details on this clonotype: Its specificity is not known.

The TCR originated in a man aged 30-40 years who received the YFV17D yellow fever vaccine. The chain couples TRBV20-1 to TRBJ2-3; D uncertain. The source was PBMCs, collected on the day of the yellow fever booster vaccination. The DNA of the CDR3 is TGCAGTGCACCCTCCAGTGCCGGGACAGATACGCAGTATTTT. Residues: CSAPSSAGTDTQYF.